The 18 T cell receptor beta chains below come from one sample, sequenced in a study of T cell changes during pregnancy in multiple sclerosis. Repertoires were generated with immunoSEQ multiplex PCR, while TCRdb's copy carries only in-frame clones and drops some. The sample yields more than 75,000 clones, approximately 92% seen once. Sequencing was performed on peripheral blood, taken in the first trimester of pregnancy. The receptors come from a female donor with multiple sclerosis, enrolled in a pregnancy study.

V gene TRBV15 combines with J gene TRBJ2-1, with 9 bases identical to TRBD2. Germline assignment: CDR1 LNHNV and CDR2 YYDKDF (reference sequence). J lost 5 bases, V lost 5 bases, and 4 bases had no gene match. The CDR3 covers 14 residues. CDR3: CATSLAGTDNEQFF. CDR3 nucleotide sequence: TGTGCCACCAGCCTAGCGGGGACTGACAATGAGCAGTTCTTC.

The sample holds one count of this clone. The chain links TRBV5-4 to TRBJ2-1, with 8 positions matching TRBD2. The CDR3 runs 15 residues. The germline V gene has CDR1 SGHNT and CDR2 YYREEE (reference sequence). V was clipped by 7 bases and J by 4 bases; unmatched bases: 10. The chain's CDR3 is CASREGGDLYNEQFF. The CDR3, as DNA: TGTGCCAGCCGGGAGGGGGGGGATCTTTACAATGAGCAGTTCTTC.

In its sample, this clone was seen once. The chain uses TRBV14 and TRBJ2-7, with 7 bases identical to TRBD1. With 2 bases clipped from V and 2 bases from J, the junction kept 3 bases outside the gene matches. The germline CDR1 and CDR2 sequences are SGHDN and FVKESK. The CDR3 is 14 amino acids. CDR3 sequence (DNA): TGTGCCAGCAGCCAATGGCAGGGGGCCTACGAGCAGTACTTC. It yields the protein CASSQWQGAYEQYF.

This rearrangement joins TRBV9 to TRBJ2-7, with TRBD1 matching over 7 bases. Germline V gene lookup returns CDR1 SGDLS and CDR2 YYNGEE. The CDR3 spans 13 residues. With 3 bases clipped from V and 7 bases from J, the junction kept 7 bases outside the gene matches. CDR3: CASSAIDRDEQYF. CDR3 coding DNA: TGTGCCAGCAGCGCAATAGACAGGGATGAGCAGTACTTC.

J is TRBJ2-7 and V is TRBV13; D may be TRBD1 (6 bases). There are 14 residues in the CDR3. The germline CDR1 and CDR2 sequences are PRHDT and FYEKMQ (reference sequence). Trimming took 3 bases from V and 0 from J, leaving 9 bases between them. The CDR3 nucleotides are TGTGCCAGCAGCTTTACAGGGAGCTCCTACGAGCAGTACTTC. Translating gives CASSFTGSSYEQYF. Using reference TRBV13 and TRBJ2-7 for the parts outside the CDR3, the full variable domain is AAGVIQSPRHLIKEKRETATLKCYPIPRHDTVYWYQQGPGQDPQFLISFYEKMQSDKGSIPDRFSAQQFSDYHSELNMSSLELGDSALYFCASSFTGSSYEQYFGPGTRLTVT.

This clone occurred once. The genes are TRBV29-1 and TRBJ1-1, with D tentatively TRBD1 (6 bases). V lost 5 bases, J lost 3 bases, and 13 bases lay in between. This CDR3 comprises 13 residues. The germline V gene encodes CDR1 SQVTM and CDR2 ANQGSEA. CDR3: CSVRGGRDTEAFF. Written as DNA, the CDR3 is TGCAGCGTTAGGGGGGGGAGGGACACTGAAGCTTTCTTT.

J is TRBJ1-5 and V is TRBV7-8; TRBD1 matches 7 bases. After removal of 6 bases from V and 4 bases from J, the junction contained 6 bases not matched to a gene. The CDR3 sequence is 14 residues long. Germline CDR1 SGHVS, CDR2 FQNEAQ. The CDR3, as DNA: TGTGCCAGCAGTAGGGACAGAGTTAATCAGCCCCAGCATTTT. Translating gives CASSRDRVNQPQHF.

This sequence joins TRBV7-9 and TRBJ2-7; possibly TRBD2 for D (5 bases). This CDR3 comprises 13 residues. Trimming removed 2 bases at V and 3 bases at J, with 8 bases between. The germline CDR1 and CDR2 sequences are SEHNR and FQNEAQ (reference sequence). This CDR3 is CASSLRGRYEQYF. The DNA of the CDR3 is TGTGCCAGCAGCTTACGCGGGCGCTACGAGCAGTACTTC. The full variable domain, in which reference TRBV7-9 and TRBJ2-7 provide the parts outside the CDR3, is DTGVSQNPRHKITKRGQNVTFRCDPISEHNRLYWYRQTLGQGPEFLTYFQNEAQLEKSRLLSDRFSAERPKGSFSTLEIQRTEQGDSAMYLCASSLRGRYEQYFGPGTRLTVT.

The genes are TRBV9 and TRBJ2-7, with D possibly being TRBD1 (5 bases). CDR3 length: 13 residues. The germline V gene encodes CDR1 SGDLS and CDR2 YYNGEE. Between the trimmed V and J ends, which lost 3 bases and 5 bases, there was a span of 12 bases. The DNA for the CDR3 is TGTGCCAGCAGCGCCCAGGGATGGGACGAGCAGTACTTC. It translates to CASSAQGWDEQYF. Drawing the rest from reference TRBV9 and TRBJ2-7, the complete variable domain is DSGVTQTPKHLITATGQRVTLRCSPRSGDLSVYWYQQSLDQGLQFLIQYYNGEERAKGNILERFSAQQFPDLHSELNLSSLELGDSALYFCASSAQGWDEQYFGPGTRLTVT.

The CDR3 DNA reads TGTGCCAGCTCACCTCATGGGGCCGAGCAGTACTTC. This codes for CASSPHGAEQYF. The rearrangement links TRBV18 to TRBJ2-7, with a weak D call TRBD1 (5 bases). The V and J ends lost 3 bases and 6 bases respectively, with 9 bases between them. Germline lookup yields CDR1 KGHSH and CDR2 LQKENI. The CDR3 runs to 12 residues.

The CDR3 reads CASNPPQNTYEQYF. CDR3 DNA sequence: TGTGCCAGCAACCCCCCCCAAAACACCTACGAGCAGTACTTC. This chain joins TRBV21-1 and TRBJ2-7; no check of the table's D call, TRBD1, against the DNA was made. TRBV21-1 is reported as a pseudogene. CDR3 size: 14 residues.

The chain has TRBV20-1 and TRBJ2-1, with 7 bases that match TRBD1. Germline V CDR1 and CDR2: DFQATT, SNEGSKA (reference sequence). This CDR3 is built from 11 residues. Germline trimming cut 6 bases from V and 10 bases from J; bases unmatched to any gene: 6. The CDR3 region is CSASRGTEQFF. The CDR3, as DNA: TGCAGTGCGTCCAGGGGGACGGAGCAGTTCTTC.

The chain uses TRBV5-1 and TRBJ2-1; D unresolved. Germline CDR1 is SGHRS and CDR2 is YFSETQ. V dropped 6 bases and J dropped 5 bases, with 6 bases sitting between them. This CDR3 comprises 11 residues. The CDR3 loop is CASTLNNEQFF. CDR3 in DNA: TGCGCCAGCACGCTAAACAATGAGCAGTTCTTC.

The chain is built from TRBV6-5 and TRBJ2-3; the match to TRBD2 covers 7 bases. The ends lost 5 bases at V and 3 bases at J; junction bases unmatched: 5. CDR1 is MNHEY and CDR2 is SVGAGI in the germline V gene. The CDR3 is made up of 14 amino acids. DNA of the CDR3: TGTGCCAGCAGTACCGGGACTATGACAGATACGCAGTATTTT. The encoded protein is CASSTGTMTDTQYF.

The chain has TRBV10-3 and TRBJ1-2; tentatively, D is TRBD1 (5 bases). Trimming stripped 3 bases from V and 8 bases from J, with 22 bases between. The germline CDR1 and CDR2 sequences are ENHRY and SYGVKD. The CDR3 has 16 amino acids. The DNA of the CDR3 is TGTGCCATCAGTGAATTATTTGGGGATCTATCAGGGGGCTACACCTTC. This codes for CAISELFGDLSGGYTF.

The gene calls are TRBV2 and TRBJ1-2; possible D gene TRBD1, 5 bases. Trimming took off 6 bases at V and 2 bases at J, with 10 bases between the two ends. Germline V CDR1 and CDR2: SNHLY, FYNNEI. CDR3 length: 13 residues. CDR3 sequence (DNA): TGTGCCAGCAGAAGGGGCGAGAACTATGGCTACACCTTC. Translation gives CASRRGENYGYTF.

The V call is TRBV7-6, the J call TRBJ2-3; 13 positions match TRBD2. The CDR3 loop spans 17 amino acids. V lost 4 bases, J lost 3 bases, and 7 bases stayed unmatched. Germline loops: CDR1 SGHVS, CDR2 FNYEAQ. CDR3 residues: CASSSATSGGITDTQYF. The CDR3 nucleotides read TGTGCCAGCAGCTCGGCGACTAGCGGGGGGATAACAGATACGCAGTATTTT.

This clone was seen once. The rearrangement joins TRBV5-4 to TRBJ2-1; 10 bases are a match to TRBD2. The V gene end was trimmed by 4 bases and the J gene end by 7 bases; junction bases not matched to a gene: 8. The germline V gene encodes CDR1 SGHNT and CDR2 YYREEE (reference sequence). The CDR3 runs to 15 residues. The CDR3 region is CASSPSGSPGNEQFF. The CDR3 DNA follows: TGTGCCAGCAGCCCTAGCGGGAGTCCGGGGAATGAGCAGTTCTTC.